This T cell receptor (beta chain) was sequenced in a study of T cells in localized non-small cell lung cancer. Study-level points and caveats: Uninvolved adjacent lung showed peak T cell clonality, exceeding tumor. Across samples, adjacent lung featured a median roughly 60 of the top 100 tumor clones. Greater T cell density in blood accompanied longer overall survival. The study sequenced only one region of the tumor. As a result, intratumor heterogeneity could not be excluded and remains possible.

Notes on this clone: Its antigen is not identified. At the DNA level, this CDR3 is encoded by other sequences in the same sample as well.

Assay used: immunoSEQ multiplex PCR; TCRdb lists only in-frame clones, some missing. The profile shows about 56,000 clones, approximately 90% of them singletons. V lost 5 bases, J lost 3 bases, and 3 bases stayed unmatched. Germline-derived CDR1 and CDR2 are MDHEN and SYDVKM. The CDR3 is 13 residues long. This TCR came from a woman between 35 and 75 years old with stage I lung adenocarcinoma. The rearrangement joins TRBV28 to TRBJ2-5; 7 bases align to TRBD1. Sequenced here: peripheral blood, sampled before any cancer treatment. The CDR3: CASSPGTEETQYF. CDR3 coding DNA: TGTGCCAGCAGTCCCGGGACAGAAGAGACCCAGTACTTC.